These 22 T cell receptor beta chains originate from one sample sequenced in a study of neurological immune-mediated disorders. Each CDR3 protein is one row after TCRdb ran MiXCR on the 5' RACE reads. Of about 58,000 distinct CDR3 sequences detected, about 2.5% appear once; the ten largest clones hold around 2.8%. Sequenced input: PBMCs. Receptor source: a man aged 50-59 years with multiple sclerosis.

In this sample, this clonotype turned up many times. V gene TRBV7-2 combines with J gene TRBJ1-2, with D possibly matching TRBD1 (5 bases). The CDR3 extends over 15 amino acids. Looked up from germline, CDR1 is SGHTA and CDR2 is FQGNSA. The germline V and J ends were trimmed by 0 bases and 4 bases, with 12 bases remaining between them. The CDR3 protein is CASSLAASRGYGYTF. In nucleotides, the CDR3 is TGTGCCAGCAGCTTAGCCGCGTCTAGGGGCTATGGCTACACCTTC. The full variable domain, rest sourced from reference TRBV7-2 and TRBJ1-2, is GAGVSQSPSNKVTEKGKDVELRCDPISGHTALYWYRQSLGQGLEFLIYFQGNSAPDKSGLPSDRFSAERTGGSVSTLTIQRTQQEDSAVYLCASSLAASRGYGYTFGSGTRLTVV.

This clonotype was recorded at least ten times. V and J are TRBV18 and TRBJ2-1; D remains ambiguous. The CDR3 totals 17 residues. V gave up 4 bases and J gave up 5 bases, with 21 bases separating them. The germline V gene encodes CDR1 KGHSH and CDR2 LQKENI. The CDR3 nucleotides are TGTGCCAGCTCACGACGGGCTACCACCGACACCAACAATGAGCAGTTCTTC. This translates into CASSRRATTDTNNEQFF.

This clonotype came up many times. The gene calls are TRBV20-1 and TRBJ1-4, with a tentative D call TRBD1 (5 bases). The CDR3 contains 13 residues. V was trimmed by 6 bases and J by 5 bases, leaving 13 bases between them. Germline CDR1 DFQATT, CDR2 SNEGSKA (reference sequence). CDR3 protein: CSATGTVNEKLFF. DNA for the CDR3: TGCAGTGCAACCGGGACGGTGAATGAAAAACTGTTTTTT.

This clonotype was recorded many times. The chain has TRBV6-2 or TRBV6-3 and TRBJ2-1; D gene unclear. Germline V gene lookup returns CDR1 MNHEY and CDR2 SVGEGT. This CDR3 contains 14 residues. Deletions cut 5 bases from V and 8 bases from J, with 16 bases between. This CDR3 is CASSQVRSSDEQFF. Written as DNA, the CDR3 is TGTGCCAGCAGTCAAGTCAGGAGCAGCGATGAGCAGTTCTTC.

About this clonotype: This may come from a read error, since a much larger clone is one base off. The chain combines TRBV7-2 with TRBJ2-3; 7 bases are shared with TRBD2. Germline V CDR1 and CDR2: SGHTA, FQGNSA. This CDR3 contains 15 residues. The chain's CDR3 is CVSSSGLVSTDTQYF. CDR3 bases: TGTGTCAGCAGCTCCGGACTAGTTAGCACAGATACGCAGTATTTT.

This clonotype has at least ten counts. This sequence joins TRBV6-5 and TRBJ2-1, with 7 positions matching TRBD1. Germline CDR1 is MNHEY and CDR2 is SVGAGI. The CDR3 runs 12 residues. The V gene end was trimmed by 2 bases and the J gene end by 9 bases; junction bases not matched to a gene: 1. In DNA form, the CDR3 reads TGTGCCAGCAGTTACCCAGGGGGTGAGCAGTTCTTC. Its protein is CASSYPGGEQFF.

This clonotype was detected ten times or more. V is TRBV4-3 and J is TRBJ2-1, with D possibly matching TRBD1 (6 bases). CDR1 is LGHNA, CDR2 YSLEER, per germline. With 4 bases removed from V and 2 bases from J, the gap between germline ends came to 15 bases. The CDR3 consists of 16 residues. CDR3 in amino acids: CASSRGQGHPYNEQFF. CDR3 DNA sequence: TGCGCCAGCAGCCGGGGCCAGGGACACCCCTACAATGAGCAGTTCTTC.

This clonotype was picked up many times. The CDR3 coding sequence is TGCAGTGCTAGTCGTTACGGTCTTTCCTATAATTCACCCCTCCACTTT. Translated, it gives CSASRYGLSYNSPLHF. The J gene is TRBJ1-6, the V gene TRBV20-1; D is ambiguous. The germline V gene has CDR1 DFQATT and CDR2 SNEGSKA (reference sequence). The CDR3 is 16 amino acids. The V end lost 3 bases, the J end lost 1 base, and 13 bases lay between the germline ends.

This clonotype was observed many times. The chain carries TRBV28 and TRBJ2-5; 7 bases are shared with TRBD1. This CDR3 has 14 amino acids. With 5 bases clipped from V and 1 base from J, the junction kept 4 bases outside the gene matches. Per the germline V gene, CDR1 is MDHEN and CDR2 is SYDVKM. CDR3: CASSRDRPQETQYF. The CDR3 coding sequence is TGTGCCAGCAGTCGGGACAGACCCCAAGAGACCCAGTACTTC.

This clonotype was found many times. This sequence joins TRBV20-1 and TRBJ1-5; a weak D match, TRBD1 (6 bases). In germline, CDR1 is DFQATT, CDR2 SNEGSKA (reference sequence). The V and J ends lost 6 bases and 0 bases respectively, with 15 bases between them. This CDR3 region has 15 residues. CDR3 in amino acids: CSATGLTYSNQPQHF. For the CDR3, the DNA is TGCAGTGCCACAGGGCTTACATATAGCAATCAGCCCCAGCATTTT.

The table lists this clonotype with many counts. The CDR3 loop is CASSLWAIAGGDTQYF. The CDR3 nucleotides read TGCGCCAGCAGCTTGTGGGCGATAGCGGGGGGAGATACGCAGTATTTT. The rearrangement links TRBV5-1 to TRBJ2-3; 10 nucleotides align to TRBD2. Unmatched junction bases numbered 7, after V lost 1 base and J lost 5 bases. This CDR3 spans 16 amino acids. Germline values: CDR1 SGHRS, CDR2 YFSETQ.

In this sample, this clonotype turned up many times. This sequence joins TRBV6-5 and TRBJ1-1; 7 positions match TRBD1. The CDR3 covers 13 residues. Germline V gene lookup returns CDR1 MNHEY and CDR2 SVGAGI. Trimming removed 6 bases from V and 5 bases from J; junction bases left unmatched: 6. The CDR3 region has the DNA TGTGCCAGCAGCCTTACCAGGGGGACTGAAGCTTTCTTT. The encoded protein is CASSLTRGTEAFF.

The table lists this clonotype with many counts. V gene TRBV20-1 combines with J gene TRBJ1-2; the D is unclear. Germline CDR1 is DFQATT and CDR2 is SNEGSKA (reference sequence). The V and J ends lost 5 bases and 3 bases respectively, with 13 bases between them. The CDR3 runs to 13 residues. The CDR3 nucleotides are TGCAGTGCTTATACTGGGTCCTACTATGGCTACACCTTC. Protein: CSAYTGSYYGYTF.

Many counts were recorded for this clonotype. The CDR3 DNA reads as TGTGCCAGCAGCTTTGGGAAGACAGGGGGACACACCGGGGAGCTGTTTTTT. It codes for CASSFGKTGGHTGELFF. The rearrangement uses TRBV7-6 and TRBJ2-2; 9 nucleotides match TRBD1. The CDR3 runs 17 residues. Germline trimming cut 3 bases from V and 3 bases from J; bases unmatched to any gene: 8. CDR1 SGHVS and CDR2 FNYEAQ come from the germline V gene.

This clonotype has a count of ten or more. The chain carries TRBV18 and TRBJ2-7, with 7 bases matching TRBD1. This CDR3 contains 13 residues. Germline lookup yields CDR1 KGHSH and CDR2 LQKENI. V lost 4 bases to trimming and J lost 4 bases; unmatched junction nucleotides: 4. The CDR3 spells CASSLGTVYEQYF. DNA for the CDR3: TGTGCCAGCTCACTCGGGACAGTGTACGAGCAGTACTTC.

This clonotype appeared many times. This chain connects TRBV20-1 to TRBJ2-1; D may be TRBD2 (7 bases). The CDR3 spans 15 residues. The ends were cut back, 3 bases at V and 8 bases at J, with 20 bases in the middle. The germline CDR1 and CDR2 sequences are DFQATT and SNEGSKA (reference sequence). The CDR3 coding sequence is TGCAGTGCTAGGAAGGCGGGGGCCCTAACGGATGAGCAGTTCTTC. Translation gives CSARKAGALTDEQFF.

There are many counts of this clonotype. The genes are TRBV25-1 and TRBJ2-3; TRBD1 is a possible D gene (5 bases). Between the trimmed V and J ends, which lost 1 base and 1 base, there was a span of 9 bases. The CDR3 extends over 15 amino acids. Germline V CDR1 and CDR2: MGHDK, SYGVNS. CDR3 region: CASSESGIGTDTQYF. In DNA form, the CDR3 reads TGTGCCAGCAGTGAATCAGGGATCGGCACAGATACGCAGTATTTT.

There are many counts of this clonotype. Here the CDR3 DNA reads TGCAGTGCTCCTAACCCAGCCCGCTCTGGGGCCAACGTCCTGACTTTC. Its protein product is CSAPNPARSGANVLTF. V and J are TRBV20-1 and TRBJ2-6; no firm D call. Germline V gene lookup returns CDR1 DFQATT and CDR2 SNEGSKA (reference sequence). There are 16 residues in the CDR3. The V and J ends lost 5 bases and 0 bases respectively, with 14 bases between them.

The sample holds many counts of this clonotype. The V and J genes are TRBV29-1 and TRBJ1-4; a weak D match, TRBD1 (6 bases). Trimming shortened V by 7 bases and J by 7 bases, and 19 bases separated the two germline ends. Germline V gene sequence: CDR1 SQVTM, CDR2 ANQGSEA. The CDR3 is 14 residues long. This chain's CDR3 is CSAAGGGLGEKLFF. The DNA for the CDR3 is TGCAGCGCCGCAGGCGGGGGGCTAGGTGAAAAACTGTTTTTT.

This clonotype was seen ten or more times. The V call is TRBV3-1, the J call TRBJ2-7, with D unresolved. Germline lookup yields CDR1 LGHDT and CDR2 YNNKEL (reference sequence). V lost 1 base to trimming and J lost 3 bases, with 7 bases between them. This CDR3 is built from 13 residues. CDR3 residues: CASSQGNSYEQYF. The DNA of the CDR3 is TGTGCCAGCAGCCAAGGGAACAGCTACGAGCAGTACTTC.

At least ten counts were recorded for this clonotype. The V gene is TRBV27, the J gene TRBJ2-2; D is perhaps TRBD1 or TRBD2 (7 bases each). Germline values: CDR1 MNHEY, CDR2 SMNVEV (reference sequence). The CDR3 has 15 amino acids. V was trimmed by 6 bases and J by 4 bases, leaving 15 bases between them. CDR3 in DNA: TGTGCCAGCAGGCGACAGGGAGGGGTCACCGGGGAGCTGTTTTTT. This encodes CASRRQGGVTGELFF.

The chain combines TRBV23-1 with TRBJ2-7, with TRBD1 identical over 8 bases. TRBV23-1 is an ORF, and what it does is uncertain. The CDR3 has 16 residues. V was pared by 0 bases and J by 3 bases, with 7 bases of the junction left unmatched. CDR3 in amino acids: CASSQSGQDGFYEQYF. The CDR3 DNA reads TGCGCCAGCAGTCAATCGGGACAGGATGGATTCTACGAGCAGTACTTC.